Shown below are 30 T cell receptor beta chains from a single sample sequenced in a study of identical twins. TCRdb re-called the 5' RACE reads with MiXCR, one entry per CDR3 protein. The sample lists about 1.7 million distinct CDR3 sequences; more than 30% were seen once. The sample was cord blood. All receptors derive from a newborn girl in good health.

The V call is TRBV10-3, the J call TRBJ2-2, with TRBD2 as a possible D gene (6 bases). The CDR3 runs to 14 residues. Trimming stripped 8 bases from V and 6 bases from J, with 16 bases between. In germline, CDR1 is ENHRY, CDR2 SYGVKD. The CDR3 bases are TGTGCCATCGGGACTGGCAAGTGGGCCGGGGAGCTGTTTTTT. As protein: CAIGTGKWAGELFF.

Notes on this clonotype: The junction does not match germline at one end; this may be a read error. This chain links TRBV6-6 with TRBJ1-1; the D is unclear. CDR3 length equals 14 residues. CDR1 is MNHNY and CDR2 is SVGAGI in the germline V gene (reference sequence). The CDR3: CVSSYSGWNTEAFF. The CDR3 nucleotides read TGTGTCAGCAGTTACTCAGGCTGGAACACTGAAGCTTTCTTT.

In the case of this clonotype: A single base separates this from a much larger clone, so it may be a read error. The rearrangement links TRBV27 to TRBJ2-2; D unclear. This CDR3 is 11 amino acids long. CDR1 is MNHEY and CDR2 is SMNVEV in the germline V gene (reference sequence). V lost 7 bases to trimming and J lost 5 bases, with 5 bases between them. In DNA form, the CDR3 reads TGTGCCAGCACCCAAACCGGGGAGCTGTTTTTT. Translated: CASTQTGELFF.

In this sample, this clonotype turned up a few times. The rearrangement links TRBV13 to TRBJ1-2; D call uncertain. This CDR3 is 15 amino acids long. The V end lost 0 bases, the J end lost 3 bases, and 11 bases lay between the germline ends. The germline V gene encodes CDR1 PRHDT and CDR2 FYEKMQ (reference sequence). Here the CDR3 reads CASSLGGSGDYGYTF. CDR3 DNA sequence: TGTGCCAGCAGCTTAGGCGGCAGCGGCGACTATGGCTACACCTTC.

This clonotype came up once. The chain has TRBV12-3 or TRBV12-4 and TRBJ1-2, with TRBD1 as a possible D gene (5 bases). There are 16 residues in the CDR3. Trimming took 3 bases from V and 4 from J, leaving 18 bases between them. The CDR3 DNA follows: TGTGCCAGCAGTTTTACGGGGGACCCCCACGGCTATGGCTACACCTTC. Protein: CASSFTGDPHGYGYTF.

This clonotype was picked up a small number of times. The J gene is TRBJ1-1, the V gene TRBV5-1; D remains unclear. Germline CDR1 and CDR2: SGHRS and YFSETQ. The CDR3 sequence is 14 residues long. V was pared by 4 bases and J by 4 bases, with 14 bases between. Written as DNA, the CDR3 is TGCGCCAGCAGCCCGGACGGGGAGAGCACTGAAGCTTTCTTT. It is translated as CASSPDGESTEAFF. Full variable domain (remainder filled in from reference TRBV5-1 and TRBJ1-1): KAGVTQTPRYLIKTRGQQVTLSCSPISGHRSVSWYQQTPGQGLQFLFEYFSETQRNKGNFPGRFSGRQFSNSRSEMNVSTLELGDSALYLCASSPDGESTEAFFGQGTRLTVV.

The chain couples TRBV20-1 to TRBJ2-3; 9 bases match TRBD2. CDR3 size: 14 residues. V was pared by 3 bases and J by 4 bases, with 5 bases of the junction left unmatched. CDR1 and CDR2 from the germline V gene are DFQATT and SNEGSKA (reference sequence). CDR3 in amino acids: CSARGLANADTQYF. The CDR3 bases are TGCAGTGCTAGGGGACTAGCTAACGCAGATACGCAGTATTTT.

Only one count was recorded for this clonotype. This chain links TRBV21-1 with TRBJ2-7; the D segment call TRBD1 is taken from the table without a DNA check. TRBV21-1 is recorded as a pseudogene. CDR3 size: 16 residues. CDR3 residues: CASSSFIRTTVYEQYF. DNA for the CDR3: TGTGCCAGCAGCAGCTTTATTCGGACAACCGTCTACGAGCAGTACTTC.

This chain joins TRBV12-3 or TRBV12-4 and TRBJ2-1; tentative D call: TRBD1 (5 bases). The CDR3 has 13 residues. V lost 8 bases to trimming and J lost 10 bases, with 18 bases between them. CDR3 region: CASGTQVNYEQFF. The CDR3 DNA reads as TGTGCCAGCGGCACACAGGTTAACTACGAGCAGTTCTTC.

V and J are TRBV2 and TRBJ2-7, with a possible D match to TRBD1 (6 bases). Trimming took 8 bases from V and 4 from J, leaving 9 bases between them. CDR1 is SNHLY and CDR2 is FYNNEI in the germline V gene. The CDR3 has 11 residues. The CDR3 reads CASQTGYEQYF. The CDR3 nucleotides are TGTGCCAGCCAAACAGGGTACGAGCAGTACTTC.

This chain connects TRBV3-1 to TRBJ2-1; TRBD1 aligns across 10 bases. This CDR3 region has 15 residues. Trimming at V came to 2 bases and at J to 9 bases, leaving 7 bases not matched to a gene. The V gene's germline CDR1 is LGHDT and CDR2 YNNKEL (reference sequence). As DNA, the CDR3 is TGTGCCAGCAGCCAAAAGGGGACAGGGGAAGGTGAGCAGTTCTTC. Translation gives CASSQKGTGEGEQFF.

Note on this clonotype: The junction departs from the called germline gene at one end, perhaps through a read error. The chain joins TRBV12-3 or TRBV12-4 to TRBJ2-5; a possible D gene is TRBD2 (6 bases). This CDR3 spans 13 amino acids. The CDR3 DNA follows: TGTGCCGGCAGTTTACGTGGGGGACGGGAGCAGTACTTC. This codes for CAGSLRGGREQYF.

This clonotype was seen a few times. The rearrangement joins TRBV20-1 to TRBJ2-4; D is perhaps TRBD2 (5 bases). Trimming cost V 0 bases and J 1 base, with 7 bases left between them. The CDR3 consists of 14 residues. In germline, CDR1 is DFQATT, CDR2 SNEGSKA (reference sequence). CDR3 in amino acids: CSARDQRAKNIQYF. The CDR3 bases are TGCAGTGCTAGAGACCAGCGGGCCAAAAACATTCAGTACTTC.

This chain links TRBV20-1 with TRBJ2-7; 10 bases are a match to TRBD2. CDR1 is DFQATT and CDR2 is SNEGSKA in the germline V gene (reference sequence). With V trimmed by 6 bases and J by 3 bases, 8 bases remained unmatched. This CDR3 is 14 amino acids long. The chain's CDR3 is CSAPSGRALYEQYF. The DNA for the CDR3 is TGCAGTGCCCCCAGCGGGAGGGCCCTCTACGAGCAGTACTTC.

The chain is built from TRBV27 and TRBJ2-7, with 10 bases matching TRBD2. The V gene's germline CDR1 is MNHEY and CDR2 SMNVEV (reference sequence). The J segment lost 0 bases and the V segment lost 5 bases, leaving 7 bases of the junction unmatched. The CDR3 runs 16 residues. The CDR3 sequence is CASSPHSGRSSYEQYF. In DNA form, the CDR3 reads TGTGCCAGCAGTCCCCATAGCGGGAGGTCCTCCTACGAGCAGTACTTC.

V usage is TRBV4-2 and J usage is TRBJ2-1, with 12 positions matching TRBD2. The CDR3 spans 17 residues. The germline gives CDR1 LGHNA, CDR2 YNFKEQ. The J segment lost 8 bases and the V segment lost 1 base, leaving 9 bases of the junction unmatched. The DNA of the CDR3 is TGTGCCAGCAGCCAAGTTAAGACTAGCGGGAGAGGCGATGAGCAGTTCTTC. The encoded protein is CASSQVKTSGRGDEQFF.

V is TRBV6-1 and J is TRBJ2-7; tentatively, D is TRBD1 (5 bases). The germline gives CDR1 MNHNS, CDR2 SASEGT. The CDR3 runs to 15 residues. Deletions cut 0 bases from V and 2 bases from J, with 11 bases between. The CDR3 here is CASSEALQGTYEQYF. CDR3 nucleotide sequence: TGTGCCAGCAGTGAAGCGCTTCAGGGCACCTACGAGCAGTACTTC.

The chain carries TRBV6-1 and TRBJ2-7; 8 nucleotides line up with TRBD1. With V trimmed by 4 bases and J by 6 bases, 8 bases remained unmatched. The CDR3 runs to 14 residues. The V gene's germline CDR1 is MNHNS and CDR2 SASEGT. The CDR3 bases are TGTGCCAGCAGTGCTAGCCAGGACAGGGCCGAGCAGTACTTC. This gives the protein CASSASQDRAEQYF.

This clonotype was observed a handful of times. The chain is built from TRBV4-1 and TRBJ2-1; TRBD2 matches 13 bases. This CDR3 is 16 amino acids long. Germline-derived CDR1 and CDR2 are MGHRA and YSYEKL. J was trimmed by 7 bases and V by 4 bases; bases with no gene match: 7. DNA for the CDR3: TGCGCCAGCAGCCCAGGGGGACTAGCGGGATGGAATGAGCAGTTCTTC. Amino acids: CASSPGGLAGWNEQFF.

The chain is built from TRBV28 and TRBJ2-7, with TRBD2 identical over 7 bases. The ends lost 4 bases at V and 1 base at J; junction bases unmatched: 4. This CDR3 has 14 amino acids. Germline assignment: CDR1 MDHEN and CDR2 SYDVKM. CDR3 region: CASSSLAESYEQYF. Written as DNA, the CDR3 is TGTGCCAGCAGTTCCCTAGCGGAGTCCTACGAGCAGTACTTC. Looking up the rest from reference TRBV28 and TRBJ2-7 gives the full variable domain: DVKVTQSSRYLVKRTGEKVFLECVQDMDHENMFWYRQDPGLGLRLIYFSYDVKMKEKGDIPEGYSVSREKKERFSLILESASTNQTSMYLCASSSLAESYEQYFGPGTRLTVT.

The rearrangement uses TRBV20-1 and TRBJ2-5; 9 nucleotides match TRBD1. Germline V gives CDR1 DFQATT, CDR2 SNEGSKA (reference sequence). The ends lost 5 bases at V and 4 bases at J; junction bases unmatched: 5. The CDR3 length is 13 residues. The CDR3 here is CSADRGDAETQYF. CDR3 DNA: TGCAGTGCTGACAGGGGGGACGCAGAGACCCAGTACTTC.

A single count supports this clonotype. The V and J genes are TRBV21-1 and TRBJ2-1. TRBV21-1 is described as a pseudogene. CDR3 length: 11 residues. The CDR3 protein is CASNKDREQFF. DNA for the CDR3: TGTGCCAGCAACAAAGACCGTGAGCAGTTCTTC.

In this sample, this clonotype turned up a few times. V usage is TRBV6-4 and J usage is TRBJ1-1; TRBD1 aligns across 9 bases. The CDR3 has 15 residues. Germline CDR1 is MRHNA and CDR2 is SNTAGT. The trim removed 6 bases at V and 1 base at J, leaving 6 bases unmatched. The chain's CDR3 is CASRGGQGWNTEAFF. DNA for the CDR3: TGTGCCAGCAGGGGGGGACAGGGATGGAACACTGAAGCTTTCTTT.

This chain connects TRBV4-1 to TRBJ2-5; 9 bases align to TRBD2. The CDR3 is 15 residues long. CDR1 and CDR2 (germline): MGHRA, YSYEKL. V was clipped by 4 bases and J by 2 bases; unmatched bases: 5. The DNA of the CDR3 is TGCGCCAGCAGCCCAGTCGCGGGAGGGCAAGAGACCCAGTACTTC. It yields the protein CASSPVAGGQETQYF.

The CDR3 sequence: CSALRSGERTDTQYF. CDR3 nucleotides: TGCAGTGCCCTACGTAGCGGGGAACGCACAGATACGCAGTATTTT. This chain uses TRBV20-1 with TRBJ2-3; 8 positions agree with TRBD2. V was clipped by 6 bases and J by 1 base; unmatched bases: 9. Germline-derived CDR1 and CDR2 are DFQATT and SNEGSKA (reference sequence). This CDR3 comprises 15 residues.

In regard to this clonotype: A much more abundant neighbour one base away suggests this may be a read error. The chain recombines TRBV20-1 with TRBJ2-5; the D is unclear. The better agreement between TRBJ2-1 and the DNA end casts doubt on the J call. The length of the CDR3 is 11 residues. Germline V gene sequence: CDR1 DFQATT, CDR2 SNEGSKA (reference sequence). The CDR3 is CSANRQETQFF. Here the CDR3 DNA reads TGCAGTGCTAACCGCCAAGAGACCCAGTTCTTC.

The chain has TRBV20-1 and TRBJ1-4, with TRBD1 matching 7 bases. The CDR3 is 15 amino acids. With 3 bases clipped from V and 3 bases from J, the junction kept 7 bases outside the gene matches. Germline-derived CDR1 and CDR2 are DFQATT and SNEGSKA (reference sequence). CDR3 sequence: CSARRADRSNEKLFF. As DNA, the CDR3 is TGCAGTGCTAGGCGAGCGGACAGGTCTAATGAAAAACTGTTTTTT.

This clonotype was seen a few times. V is TRBV4-2 and J is TRBJ1-3; no firm D call. There are 16 residues in the CDR3. The germline V gene encodes CDR1 LGHNA and CDR2 YNFKEQ. V was pared by 4 bases and J by 0 bases, with 13 bases between. The CDR3 DNA sequence: TGTGCCAGCAGCCCCCACTGGATCATCTCTGGAAACACCATATATTTT. Translated: CASSPHWIISGNTIYF.

The chain recombines TRBV10-3 with TRBJ2-7, with TRBD2 matching over 11 bases. Germline lookup yields CDR1 ENHRY and CDR2 SYGVKD. The CDR3 sequence is 17 residues long. The junction had 8 bases not matched to a gene; V was cut back by 3 bases and J by 1 base. The chain's CDR3 is CAISEGLAGGLSYEQYF. The CDR3 DNA follows: TGTGCCATCAGTGAAGGGCTAGCGGGGGGCCTTTCCTACGAGCAGTACTTC.

This clonotype turned up a few times. Written as DNA, the CDR3 is TGTGCCAGGAGCAATAGCGGGAGCATGTACGAGCAGTACTTC. Its protein is CARSNSGSMYEQYF. The chain joins TRBV7-2 to TRBJ2-7, with 9 bases matching TRBD2. This CDR3 region has 14 residues. Germline CDR1 is SGHTA and CDR2 is FQGNSA. With 9 bases clipped from V and 4 bases from J, the junction kept 10 bases outside the gene matches.